A selection of T cell receptor beta chains follows, all from one sample in a study of T cells in Graves' hyperthyroidism and ophthalmopathy. In TCRdb, the multiplex PCR reads were re-called with MiXCR into one record per CDR3 protein. There are more than 450,000 distinct CDR3 sequences in the sample; 15% to 20% occur only once, and approximately 50% lies in the top ten. The sequenced material came from blood. The origin of the receptors is a man aged 35-49 years with Graves' ophthalmopathy. CDR3s include the opening cysteine and the closing phenylalanine or tryptophan. D genes are given only for firm matches. Size is omitted from some rows. Given values are once, few, many or a class for expanded clones.

abundance	v_gene	d_gene	j_gene	CDR3nt	CDR3aa
many	TRBV20-1	.	TRBJ2-1	TGCAGTGCTAGTCAAGGAGGCAATGAGCAGTTCTTC	CSASQGGNEQFF
few	TRBV3-1	.	TRBJ2-2	TGTGCCAGCAGCCAACGGGGGTCGAACACCGGGGAGCTGTTTTTT	CASSQRGSNTGELFF
few	TRBV30	.	TRBJ2-6	TGTGCCTGGAGCTCGTGGGCCAACGTCCTGACTTTC	CAWSSWANVLTF
.	TRBV5-1	.	TRBJ2-5	TGCGCCAGCAGCTTGTTGTACCGGGAGTTGCAAGAGACCCAGTACTTC	CASSLLYRELQETQYF
many	TRBV27	.	TRBJ2-1	TGTGCCAGCGCTCTGGGGACGATCGGGTCCTACAATGAGCAGTTCTTC	CASALGTIGSYNEQFF
many	TRBV5-1	.	TRBJ1-1	TGCGCCAGCAGCTTGACGGCTTACACTGAAGCTTTCTTT	CASSLTAYTEAFF
many	TRBV2	.	TRBJ2-1	TGTGCCAGCAAGGTTTTGCAGGGCCCCTACAATGAGCAGTTCTTC	CASKVLQGPYNEQFF
.	TRBV2	.	TRBJ1-6	TGTGCCAGCAGTGAAGGGTCAGGGTTCTATAATTCACCCCTCCACTTT	CASSEGSGFYNSPLHF
.	TRBV19	TRBD1	TRBJ2-5	TGTGCCAGTAGTCCACAGGGGCCCGGTGGGGGGACCCAGTACTTC	CASSPQGPGGGTQYF
.	TRBV6-1	.	TRBJ1-5	TGTGCCACCAGGATCAATCGGGATCAGCCCCAGCATTTT	CATRINRDQPQHF
.	TRBV7-7	TRBD2	TRBJ2-1	TGTGCTAGCAGCTTAATGGCTAGCGGGGAGCAGTTCTTC	CASSLMASGEQFF
.	TRBV7-2	TRBD1	TRBJ2-7	TGTGCCAGCAGCTTAACGACAGGGTCCCCCTACGAGCAGTACTTC	CASSLTTGSPYEQYF
few	TRBV5-8	.	TRBJ2-5	TGTGCCAGCAGCCGGAAATGGGGAGAGACCCAGTACTTC	CASSRKWGETQYF
many	TRBV7-8	TRBD2	TRBJ2-3	TGTGCCAGCAGCTTCTCTAGCGGGGGCACAGATACGCAGTATTTT	CASSFSSGGTDTQYF
.	TRBV27	.	TRBJ1-5	TGTGCCAGCAGTTTATACCCCCGGGGGGGACATCAGCCCCAGCATTTT	CASSLYPRGGHQPQHF
.	TRBV20-1	.	TRBJ1-1	TGCAGTGCTAGTTATGGAGTGAACACTGAAGCTTTCTTT	CSASYGVNTEAFF
few	TRBV7-2	TRBD2	TRBJ2-7	TGTGCCAGCACCCGAGCGGGAGGGCCTCTCGAGCAGTACTTC	CASTRAGGPLEQYF
.	TRBV7-6	.	TRBJ1-4	TGTGCCAGCAGCCAGACGGACGTAACTAATGAAAAACTGTTTTTT	CASSQTDVTNEKLFF
.	TRBV6-9	.	TRBJ1-4	TGTGCCAGCAGTTACCCCGGGCCGGTTAATGAAAAACTGTTTTTT	CASSYPGPVNEKLFF
many	TRBV20-1	TRBD2	TRBJ2-7	TGCAGTGCTAACAGCGGGGGGGCTTACGAGCAGTACTTC	CSANSGGAYEQYF
few	TRBV6-2/TRBV6-3	TRBD2	TRBJ2-1	TGTGCCAGCAGGCCTATCCGGACTAGCGGGGGGCGTAGGCATGAGCAGTTCTTC	CASRPIRTSGGRRHEQFF
.	TRBV7-9	TRBD2	TRBJ2-3	TGTGCCAGCAGCCAGGGACTAGCGGGAGTCCCAGATACGCAGTATTTT	CASSQGLAGVPDTQYF